The clone carrying this T cell receptor beta chain shows up as medium-sized by frequency. Its antigen is still unknown. This record comes from a study of synovial regulatory T cells in juvenile arthritis. Study outcomes and limitations: Inflammation-associated Treg cells in blood had less TCR diversity than the remaining blood Treg cells. Synovial Treg CDR3 sequences overlapped more with iaTregs than other circulating Tregs.

The iaTreg subset was defined as HLA-DR+ Treg cells. The protocol was immunoSEQ multiplex PCR, while the TCRdb copy is restricted to in-frame clones and leaves out a portion. Its table records over 800 clones. Germline CDR1 and CDR2: MNHNY and SVGAGI (reference sequence). The CDR3 totals 12 residues. No nucleotide data were recorded. The V and J genes are TRBV6-6 and TRBJ2-5. The clonotype comes from a donor younger than 30 with juvenile idiopathic arthritis. The sequenced sample was Treg cells from blood. The subset was: HLA-DR+ inflammation-associated blood Treg cells. The CDR3: CASSHGRETQYF.